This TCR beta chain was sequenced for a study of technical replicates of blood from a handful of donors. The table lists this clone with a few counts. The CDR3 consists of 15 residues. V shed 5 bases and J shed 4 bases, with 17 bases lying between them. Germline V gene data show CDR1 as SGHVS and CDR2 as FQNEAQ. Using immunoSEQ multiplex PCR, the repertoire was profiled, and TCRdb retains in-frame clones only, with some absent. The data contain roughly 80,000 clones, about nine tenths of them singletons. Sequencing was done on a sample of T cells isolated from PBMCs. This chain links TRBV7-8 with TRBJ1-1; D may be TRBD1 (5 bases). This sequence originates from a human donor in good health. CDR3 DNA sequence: TGTGCCAGCAGCCATGGTCACCAGGGTCTCACTGAAGCTTTCTTT. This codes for CASSHGHQGLTEAFF.